This T cell receptor beta chain was sequenced in a study of vaccination and CD4 T cells after COVID-19. Study details: At a median about 95 days (range 35 to 161) after diagnosis, post-COVID samples were drawn.

Treatment of the sample: approximately 9-day PBMC culture with coronavirus spike peptide pools or control peptides (ViraFEST assay). Peptide pools at around 10 ug/ml, together with approximately 9.6 IU/ml IL-2, were added to cultures of 1.5 million to 2.5 million PBMCs per well. Cultured CD4+ T-cell DNA underwent Oncomine TCR Beta short-read sequencing. From the PCR reads, TCRdb called clonotypes with MiXCR, one entry per CDR3 protein. This table has 7,000 to 9,000 distinct CDR3 sequences, less than 80% appearing once. With 6 bases removed from V and 0 bases from J, the gap between germline ends came to 15 bases. CDR3 length: 17 amino acids. Overall study results and limits: Only post-vaccination samples contained a median approximately 84% of the reactive clones in convalescent patients.

In regard to this clonotype: Its antigen is still unknown.

What was sequenced was CD4+ T cells from blood, cultured in vitro. The sequence was collected from a human donor who had recovered from COVID-19. This chain uses TRBV12-3 or TRBV12-4 with TRBJ1-6; D uncertain. The CDR3 loop is CASRIGPLSSYNSPLHF. CDR3 nucleotide sequence: TGTGCCAGCAGAATTGGACCCCTGAGCTCCTATAATTCACCCCTCCACTTT.